Below, 26 T cell receptor beta chains from the same sample are listed, as sequenced in a study of cytomegalovirus exposure and HLA in healthy donors. Clones were read by immunoSEQ multiplex PCR, and TCRdb kept only the in-frame ones, dropping some. The sample lists approximately 300,000 clones; around 87% were seen once. The sequencing sample was made of PBMCs. The origin of the receptors is a woman in her 30s in good health and CMV-seropositive.

The chain combines TRBV7-9 with TRBJ2-7; D call uncertain. From germline, CDR1 is SEHNR and CDR2 FQNEAQ (reference sequence). Trimming pared 3 bases from V and 2 bases from J, leaving 5 bases between. This CDR3 comprises 12 residues. CDR3 region: CASSFATYEQYF. The CDR3 DNA is TGTGCCAGCAGCTTCGCTACCTACGAGCAGTACTTC.

This rearrangement joins TRBV6-5 to TRBJ2-2; TRBD1 is a possible D gene (6 bases). Trimming left V 0 bases short and J 4 bases short, with 12 bases between. CDR1 MNHEY and CDR2 SVGAGI come from the germline V gene. CDR3 length equals 16 residues. CDR3 region: CASSYSTQGSTGELFF. The CDR3, as DNA: TGTGCCAGCAGTTACTCGACACAGGGAAGCACCGGGGAGCTGTTTTTT.

V is TRBV6-5 and J is TRBJ2-6, with D unresolved. The CDR3 totals 13 residues. Per the germline V gene, CDR1 is MNHEY and CDR2 is SVGAGI. V lost 2 bases and J lost 8, with 7 bases in between. The CDR3: CASSYADSNVLTF. The CDR3 coding sequence is TGTGCCAGCAGTTACGCCGACTCCAACGTCCTGACTTTC.

The sample holds one count of this clone. The rearrangement uses TRBV18 and TRBJ1-4; D gene ambiguous. Germline assignment: CDR1 KGHSH and CDR2 LQKENI. The CDR3 contains 19 residues. V lost 3 bases and J lost 0, with 20 bases in between. The CDR3 is CASSPNRRRANATNEKLFF. DNA for the CDR3: TGTGCCAGCTCACCTAACCGAAGGAGGGCAAATGCAACTAATGAAAAACTGTTTTTT.

The V gene is TRBV2, the J gene TRBJ2-1; maybe TRBD2 (5 bases). Trimming removed 7 bases from V and 10 bases from J, with 17 bases in between. CDR1 is SNHLY, CDR2 FYNNEI, per germline. The CDR3 spans 13 residues. CDR3 nucleotides: TGTGCCAGCATTCCCTTAGGGAGCGCAGAGCAGTTCTTC. It yields the protein CASIPLGSAEQFF. Together with reference TRBV2 and TRBJ2-1, the CDR3 gives the full variable domain: EPEVTQTPSHQVTQMGQEVILRCVPISNHLYFYWYRQILGQKVEFLVSFYNNEISEKSEIFDDQFSVERPDGSNFTLKIRSTKLEDSAMYFCASIPLGSAEQFFGPGTRLTVL.

The rearrangement uses TRBV30 and TRBJ2-6, with D uncertain. V lost 2 bases, J lost 0 bases, and 8 bases lay in between. The CDR3 is made up of 15 amino acids. CDR1 GTSNPN and CDR2 SVGIG come from the germline V gene (reference sequence). The CDR3 loop reads CAWSRRSSGANVLTF. CDR3 DNA: TGTGCCTGGAGTCGACGGAGCTCTGGGGCCAACGTCCTGACTTTC.

This sequence joins TRBV7-3 and TRBJ2-1; 16 bases are shared with TRBD2. The CDR3 runs 16 residues. Germline lookup yields CDR1 SGHTA and CDR2 FQGTGA. Germline trimming cut 5 bases from V and 8 bases from J; bases unmatched to any gene: 6. The CDR3 region is CASSMGTSGREDEQFF. CDR3 sequence (DNA): TGTGCCAGCAGCATGGGGACTAGCGGGAGGGAGGATGAGCAGTTCTTC.

The chain joins TRBV2 to TRBJ1-4, with 8 bases matching TRBD1. This CDR3 comprises 14 residues. The J segment lost 8 bases and the V segment lost 6 bases, leaving 8 bases of the junction unmatched. In germline, CDR1 is SNHLY, CDR2 FYNNEI. This CDR3 reads CASRPTGVEEKLFF. DNA of the CDR3: TGTGCCAGCAGACCGACAGGGGTGGAGGAAAAACTGTTTTTT. The complete variable domain, with remaining parts taken from reference TRBV2 and TRBJ1-4, reads EPEVTQTPSHQVTQMGQEVILRCVPISNHLYFYWYRQILGQKVEFLVSFYNNEISEKSEIFDDQFSVERPDGSNFTLKIRSTKLEDSAMYFCASRPTGVEEKLFFGSGTQLSVL.

This chain connects TRBV18 to TRBJ1-2; TRBD1 agrees at 9 bases. Looked up from germline, CDR1 is KGHSH and CDR2 is LQKENI. Germline trimming cut 6 bases from V and 0 bases from J; bases unmatched to any gene: 11. The CDR3 contains 17 residues. The CDR3 DNA reads TGTGCCAGCTCGGGGGACAGGGTCCAGCCTCCTAACTATGGCTACACCTTC. Translating gives CASSGDRVQPPNYGYTF.

This sequence joins TRBV19 and TRBJ2-7; TRBD1 agrees at 9 bases. J was trimmed by 3 bases and V by 4 bases; bases with no gene match: 4. The CDR3 extends over 14 amino acids. The germline CDR1 and CDR2 sequences are LNHDA and SQIVND (reference sequence). The CDR3 coding sequence is TGTGCCAGTAGTACGGGACAGGGTTACTACGAGCAGTACTTC. Its translation is CASSTGQGYYEQYF.

This clone was counted once. The chain combines TRBV15 with TRBJ1-4; D call uncertain. Trimming shortened V by 4 bases and J by 7 bases, and 10 bases separated the two germline ends. From germline, CDR1 is LNHNV and CDR2 YYDKDF (reference sequence). The CDR3 has 13 residues. The CDR3 loop reads CATSTRVAEKLFF. CDR3 in DNA: TGTGCCACCAGCACAAGGGTGGCTGAAAAACTGTTTTTT. Based on the CDR3 plus reference TRBV15 and TRBJ1-4, the full variable domain is DAMVIQNPRYQVTQFGKPVTLSCSQTLNHNVMYWYQQKSSQAPKLLFHYYDKDFNNEADTPDNFQSRRPNTSFCFLDIRSPGLGDTAMYLCATSTRVAEKLFFGSGTQLSVL.

The J gene is TRBJ2-7, the V gene TRBV7-8; D gene unclear. CDR3 size: 16 residues. CDR1 SGHVS and CDR2 FQNEAQ come from the germline V gene. Deletions cut 0 bases from V and 3 bases from J, with 15 bases between. The CDR3: CASSLARLGQNYEQYF. The CDR3 coding sequence is TGTGCCAGCAGCTTAGCGCGGTTAGGGCAGAACTACGAGCAGTACTTC. The full variable domain, completed using reference TRBV7-8 and TRBJ2-7, is GAGVSQSPRYKVAKRGQDVALRCDPISGHVSLFWYQQALGQGPEFLTYFQNEAQLDKSGLPSDRFFAERPEGSVSTLKIQRTQQEDSAVYLCASSLARLGQNYEQYFGPGTRLTVT.

This chain uses TRBV7-2 with TRBJ1-2; TRBD1 matches at 12 bases. Trimming cost V 5 bases and J 7 bases; bases outside gene matches: 11. CDR1 is SGHTA, CDR2 FQGNSA, per germline. The CDR3 loop spans 16 amino acids. The CDR3 is CASSQGPGQGAAGYTF. The DNA of the CDR3 is TGTGCCAGCAGCCAAGGACCGGGACAGGGGGCGGCTGGCTACACCTTC.

This clone was found once. This chain links TRBV7-3 with TRBJ2-3; tentative D call: TRBD2 (5 bases). There are 14 residues in the CDR3. Trimming removed 0 bases from V and 6 bases from J, with 10 bases in between. Germline V lookup: CDR1 SGHTA, CDR2 FQGTGA. The CDR3 sequence: CASSLTGPGDTQYF. DNA of the CDR3: TGTGCCAGCAGCTTAACCGGACCGGGGGATACGCAGTATTTT. Based on the CDR3 plus reference TRBV7-3 and TRBJ2-3, the full variable domain is GAGVSQTPSNKVTEKGKYVELRCDPISGHTALYWYRQSLGQGPEFLIYFQGTGAADDSGLPNDRFFAVRPEGSVSTLKIQRTERGDSAVYLCASSLTGPGDTQYFGPGTRLTVL.

The V call is TRBV5-1, the J call TRBJ1-4, with 7 nucleotides matching TRBD1. Looked up from germline, CDR1 is SGHRS and CDR2 is YFSETQ. The CDR3 consists of 16 residues. J gave up 3 bases and V 0 bases, and 5 bases lay outside the gene matches. The chain's CDR3 is CASSLDRGAANEKLFF. The CDR3 DNA follows: TGCGCCAGCAGCTTGGACAGGGGCGCGGCTAATGAAAAACTGTTTTTT.

The chain uses TRBV7-9 and TRBJ2-3, with D possibly matching TRBD2 (7 bases). The CDR3 runs 15 residues. V was clipped by 0 bases and J by 5 bases, with 12 bases between them. Germline CDR1 is SEHNR and CDR2 is FQNEAQ (reference sequence). The CDR3 is CASSLAGRGGDTQYF. For the CDR3, the DNA is TGTGCCAGCAGCTTAGCGGGAAGGGGGGGAGATACGCAGTATTTT.

This clone has a handful of counts. V gene TRBV19 combines with J gene TRBJ2-6; D is unresolved. The CDR3 contains 13 residues. Germline V gene sequence: CDR1 LNHDA, CDR2 SQIVND (reference sequence). V was shortened by 8 bases and J by 3 bases, with 8 bases between the two germline ends. The CDR3 loop reads CASLPSGANVLTF. In nucleotides, the CDR3 is TGTGCCAGTCTGCCAAGTGGGGCCAACGTCCTGACTTTC. Full variable domain (rest looked up from reference TRBV19 and TRBJ2-6): DGGITQSPKYLFRKEGQNVTLSCEQNLNHDAMYWYRQDPGQGLRLIYYSQIVNDFQKGDIAEGYSVSREKKESFPLTVTSAQKNPTAFYLCASLPSGANVLTFGAGSRLTVL.

This sequence joins TRBV28 and TRBJ1-2, with 7 nucleotides matching TRBD1. Per the germline V gene, CDR1 is MDHEN and CDR2 is SYDVKM. Trimming removed 4 bases from V and 6 bases from J; junction bases left unmatched: 11. This CDR3 spans 15 amino acids. The CDR3 reads CASSWQGGSLDGYTF. The CDR3 DNA reads TGTGCCAGCAGTTGGCAAGGGGGCTCGTTGGATGGCTACACCTTC.

This clone was counted only a few times. This rearrangement joins TRBV9 to TRBJ1-4, with a weak D call TRBD1 (5 bases). V was trimmed by 2 bases and J by 10 bases, leaving 15 bases between them. Germline CDR1 SGDLS, CDR2 YYNGEE. The CDR3 has 14 amino acids. CDR3 nucleotides: TGTGCCAGCAGCGTCGGTGGGGGGAGTGTAAAACTGTTTTTT. Encoded protein: CASSVGGGSVKLFF.

The chain carries TRBV6-5 and TRBJ2-7, with D tentatively TRBD1 (6 bases). V shed 7 bases and J shed 0 bases, with 10 bases lying between them. The CDR3 runs 13 residues. Per germline, CDR1 MNHEY and CDR2 SVGAGI. CDR3 residues: CASKTGSSYEQYF. In DNA, the CDR3 is TGTGCCAGCAAGACAGGAAGCTCCTACGAGCAGTACTTC.

The chain combines TRBV6-5 with TRBJ1-2; 7 nucleotides line up with TRBD1. CDR1 is MNHEY, CDR2 SVGAGI, per germline. V lost 6 bases and J lost 2; bases outside the gene matches: 6. The CDR3 has 14 residues. The CDR3 bases are TGTGCCAGCAGCCGAGGACAGGAGAACTATGGCTACACCTTC. Protein product: CASSRGQENYGYTF.

This clone turned up a few times. The chain uses TRBV7-9 and TRBJ2-2; 8 bases line up with TRBD1. CDR1 is SEHNR and CDR2 is FQNEAQ in the germline V gene (reference sequence). With 5 bases clipped from V and 6 bases from J, the junction kept 14 bases outside the gene matches. The CDR3 has 17 amino acids. This CDR3 is CASSRNGGRGRAGELFF. In DNA form, the CDR3 reads TGTGCCAGCAGCCGAAATGGAGGCAGGGGGCGCGCCGGGGAGCTGTTTTTT.

This sequence joins TRBV27 and TRBJ2-7; D possibly corresponds to TRBD2 (6 bases). V lost 6 bases, J lost 7 bases, and 13 bases lay in between. The length of the CDR3 is 12 residues. The germline V gene has CDR1 MNHEY and CDR2 SMNVEV (reference sequence). CDR3 nucleotide sequence: TGTGCCAGCAGCCCTTTGCGGGGTGAGCAGTACTTC. This translates into CASSPLRGEQYF.

This rearrangement joins TRBV27 to TRBJ1-1; D remains unclear. The length of the CDR3 is 13 residues. The V end was cut by 7 bases, the J end by 1 base, with 10 bases between. The germline gives CDR1 MNHEY, CDR2 SMNVEV (reference sequence). CDR3 sequence (DNA): TGTGCCAGCAATCGAAGGGAGAACACTGAAGCTTTCTTT. This gives the protein CASNRRENTEAFF.

The chain links TRBV25-1 to TRBJ2-1; perhaps D is TRBD1 or TRBD2 (6 bases each). Germline V gives CDR1 MGHDK, CDR2 SYGVNS. V dropped 2 bases and J dropped 5 bases, with 16 bases sitting between them. CDR3 length equals 16 residues. CDR3 sequence reads: CASSEEVGRGDNEQFF. The DNA of the CDR3 is TGTGCCAGCAGTGAAGAGGTGGGAAGGGGGGACAATGAGCAGTTCTTC.

This chain joins TRBV28 and TRBJ2-7, with TRBD2 identical over 14 bases. Germline-derived CDR1 and CDR2 are MDHEN and SYDVKM. V lost 5 bases, J lost 2 bases, and 2 bases stayed unmatched. There are 15 residues in the CDR3. As DNA, the CDR3 is TGTGCCAGCAGTCCGGGACTAGCGGGAGCCTACGAGCAGTACTTC. Amino acid sequence: CASSPGLAGAYEQYF.